This T cell receptor (beta chain) was recovered during a study of T-cell memory formation after mild COVID-19. Looking at the study overall: TCR clusters were mostly confined to one donor each.

The CDR3 has 15 amino acids. V lost 2 bases, J lost 8 bases, and 6 bases stayed unmatched. Per germline, CDR1 SGDLS and CDR2 YYNGEE. Whole-study results and caveats: The study found contracting CD4+ clones mainly in CM and EM and contracting CD8+ clones in EMRA. Some clones that responded turned up in pre-infection memory, which suggests that cross-reactive memory joined in. Later expanders leaned CD4+, whereas clones that contracted between day 15 and 85 were balanced CD4/CD8.

From the 5' RACE reads, TCRdb called clonotypes with MiXCR, one entry per CDR3 protein. The table includes 430,000 or so distinct CDR3 sequences, about 23% detected once. Of note for this clonotype: Its matching antigen is unknown.

Sequencing used PBMCs or a T cell subset sorted from them (not recorded which). This receptor was taken from an adult woman who had mild COVID-19 (a few samples of this study predate the infection). Cell type and time point are not known. The V and J genes are TRBV9 and TRBJ2-1; TRBD2 matches at 11 bases. The CDR3 is CASSVTSGTVDEQFF. For the CDR3, the DNA is TGTGCCAGCAGCGTGACTAGCGGGACTGTGGATGAGCAGTTCTTC.